Presented here are 17 T cell receptor beta chains from one specimen sequenced in a study of blood T cell repertoires in COVID-19. TCRdb's copy holds only in-frame clones and misses some; the assay was immunoSEQ multiplex PCR. Among around 250,000 clones listed, 86% were seen once. Sequencing was carried out using peripheral blood. The receptors stem from a man aged 25-40 years who had recovered from COVID-19.

The CDR3 here is CASSLSGGAFEQYF. The CDR3 bases are TGCGCCAGCAGCCTAAGCGGGGGGGCCTTCGAGCAGTACTTC. The V and J genes are TRBV4-1 and TRBJ2-7; 10 bases align to TRBD2. The CDR3 runs to 14 residues. V was pared by 4 bases and J by 6 bases, with 6 bases of the junction left unmatched. Looked up from germline, CDR1 is MGHRA and CDR2 is YSYEKL.

The chain carries TRBV7-9 and TRBJ1-1; a possible D gene is TRBD1 (6 bases). The V gene lost 7 bases and the J gene lost 1 base, with 13 bases spanning the gap. This CDR3 contains 14 residues. Germline CDR1 is SEHNR and CDR2 is FQNEAQ (reference sequence). CDR3 loop: CASTTGQPNTEAFF. The DNA for the CDR3 is TGTGCCAGCACCACAGGACAGCCGAACACTGAAGCTTTCTTT.

The J gene is TRBJ2-7, the V gene TRBV19, with D possibly matching TRBD1 (5 bases). V gave up 8 bases and J gave up 6 bases, with 14 bases separating them. The CDR3 length is 12 residues. Per germline, CDR1 LNHDA and CDR2 SQIVND (reference sequence). For the CDR3, the DNA is TGTGCCAGTTCTGGGGCCCGAGGCGAGCAGTACTTC. This encodes CASSGARGEQYF.

The gene calls are TRBV6-5 and TRBJ2-5, with 11 bases identical to TRBD2. Trimming removed 8 bases from V and 4 bases from J; junction bases left unmatched: 9. The CDR3 is made up of 15 amino acids. The germline V gene encodes CDR1 MNHEY and CDR2 SVGAGI. DNA of the CDR3: TGTGCCAGCTCAAATAGCGGGGGGGCCCTAGAGACCCAGTACTTC. The encoded protein is CASSNSGGALETQYF.

The chain links TRBV19 to TRBJ1-1; D remains unclear. V lost 1 base and J lost 4, with 13 bases in between. There are 15 residues in the CDR3. Per germline, CDR1 LNHDA and CDR2 SQIVND (reference sequence). The CDR3 DNA is TGTGCCAGTAGTATAGTTCCGGGGTCGGGCACTGAAGCTTTCTTT. Translating it yields CASSIVPGSGTEAFF.

This chain uses TRBV5-1 with TRBJ1-2; the D is unclear. Trimming left V 7 bases short and J 6 bases short, with 19 bases between. In germline, CDR1 is SGHRS, CDR2 YFSETQ. The CDR3 is 14 residues long. The chain's CDR3 is CASSLTAVINGYTF. The CDR3 DNA reads as TGCGCCAGCTCCCTCACCGCGGTTATTAATGGCTACACCTTC.

This chain joins TRBV4-3 and TRBJ2-5, with 9 bases fitting TRBD2. The ends lost 2 bases at V and 5 bases at J; junction bases unmatched: 3. Germline loops: CDR1 LGHNA, CDR2 YSLEER. The CDR3 totals 14 residues. The CDR3 DNA is TGCGCCAGCAGCCAACAAACTAGCGGGGAGACCCAGTACTTC. Translating it yields CASSQQTSGETQYF.

The chain uses TRBV7-6 and TRBJ2-1; a weak D match, TRBD2 (5 bases). The CDR3 has 19 residues. Per germline, CDR1 SGHVS and CDR2 FNYEAQ. Trimming pared 3 bases from V and 2 bases from J, leaving 23 bases between. The CDR3 sequence: CASSFLDALRLSAYNEQFF. CDR3 sequence (DNA): TGTGCCAGCAGCTTTTTGGATGCTTTAAGACTAAGCGCCTACAATGAGCAGTTCTTC.

The chain recombines TRBV19 with TRBJ2-1; no firm D call. The CDR3 runs to 17 residues. Germline assignment: CDR1 LNHDA and CDR2 SQIVND (reference sequence). V dropped 3 bases and J dropped 0 bases, with 15 bases sitting between them. CDR3: CASSISSASSSYNEQFF. The CDR3 DNA reads TGTGCCAGTAGTATCTCAAGCGCAAGTAGCTCCTACAATGAGCAGTTCTTC.

The CDR3 spells CASSLGLASYEQYF. As DNA, the CDR3 is TGTGCCAGCAGCTTGGGACTAGCGAGCTACGAGCAGTACTTC. The V call is TRBV5-4, the J call TRBJ2-7; TRBD2 aligns across 8 bases. The CDR3 has 14 amino acids. J gave up 3 bases and V 0 bases, and 2 bases lay outside the gene matches. Germline-derived CDR1 and CDR2 are SGHNT and YYREEE (reference sequence). Full variable domain (missing parts from reference TRBV5-4 and TRBJ2-7): ETGVTQSPTHLIKTRGQQVTLRCSSQSGHNTVSWYQQALGQGPQFIFQYYREEENGRGNFPPRFSGLQFPNYSSELNVNALELDDSALYLCASSLGLASYEQYFGPGTRLTVT.

V usage is TRBV28 and J usage is TRBJ2-3; D may be TRBD2 (8 bases). This CDR3 region has 13 residues. The germline CDR1 and CDR2 sequences are MDHEN and SYDVKM. The germline V and J ends were trimmed by 11 bases and 3 bases, with 15 bases remaining between them. The CDR3 nucleotides read TGTGCCCAAGGGGGCGGGGGGACAGATACGCAGTATTTT. Encoded protein: CAQGGGGTDTQYF.

V gene TRBV18 combines with J gene TRBJ2-7, with D possibly matching TRBD1 (6 bases). Trimming shortened V by 5 bases and J by 3 bases, and 20 bases separated the two germline ends. Germline values: CDR1 KGHSH, CDR2 LQKENI. This CDR3 has 16 residues. CDR3 DNA sequence: TGTGCCAGCTCAGGGACCAGGGGTACCTATGGCTACGAGCAGTACTTC. It encodes CASSGTRGTYGYEQYF.

V is TRBV10-1 and J is TRBJ1-5; a weak D match, TRBD1 (6 bases). CDR3 length equals 15 residues. The V gene's germline CDR1 is WNHNN and CDR2 SYGVQD (reference sequence). With 1 base removed from V and 3 bases from J, the gap between germline ends came to 10 bases. The CDR3 region is CASSEYGQTNQPQHF. DNA of the CDR3: TGCGCCAGCAGTGAGTACGGACAGACCAATCAGCCCCAGCATTTT.

The chain joins TRBV9 to TRBJ2-3; 12 bases agree with TRBD2. The germline V gene encodes CDR1 SGDLS and CDR2 YYNGEE. CDR3 size: 16 residues. V lost 5 bases to trimming and J lost 1 base; unmatched junction nucleotides: 5. The CDR3 DNA reads as TGTGCCAGCAGGTCTAGCGGGGGGGAGGGCACAGATACGCAGTATTTT. It specifies CASRSSGGEGTDTQYF.

The chain recombines TRBV11-3 with TRBJ1-1; no definite D call. The CDR3 has 13 amino acids. Germline V gives CDR1 SGHNT, CDR2 YENEEA. V gave up 6 bases and J gave up 0 bases, with 8 bases separating them. CDR3 DNA sequence: TGTGCCAGCAGTAGAACGATGAACACTGAAGCTTTCTTT. Translating gives CASSRTMNTEAFF.

This clone was counted only a few times. The chain is built from TRBV10-1 and TRBJ1-5, with D unresolved. The V gene lost 3 bases and the J gene lost 0 bases, with 6 bases spanning the gap. The CDR3 covers 14 residues. Germline assignment: CDR1 WNHNN and CDR2 SYGVQD (reference sequence). CDR3 nucleotides: TGCGCCAGCAGTGACACAGATAGCAATCAGCCCCAGCATTTT. It translates to CASSDTDSNQPQHF.

The count of this clone is one. The chain is built from TRBV5-6 and TRBJ1-1; D is undetermined. The CDR3 contains 17 residues. Trimming shortened V by 0 bases and J by 0 bases, and 15 bases separated the two germline ends. Germline CDR1 and CDR2: SGHDT and YYEEEE. CDR3 sequence: CASSLARGGLMNTEAFF. The CDR3 DNA reads as TGTGCCAGCAGCTTGGCTCGTGGAGGGCTGATGAACACTGAAGCTTTCTTT.